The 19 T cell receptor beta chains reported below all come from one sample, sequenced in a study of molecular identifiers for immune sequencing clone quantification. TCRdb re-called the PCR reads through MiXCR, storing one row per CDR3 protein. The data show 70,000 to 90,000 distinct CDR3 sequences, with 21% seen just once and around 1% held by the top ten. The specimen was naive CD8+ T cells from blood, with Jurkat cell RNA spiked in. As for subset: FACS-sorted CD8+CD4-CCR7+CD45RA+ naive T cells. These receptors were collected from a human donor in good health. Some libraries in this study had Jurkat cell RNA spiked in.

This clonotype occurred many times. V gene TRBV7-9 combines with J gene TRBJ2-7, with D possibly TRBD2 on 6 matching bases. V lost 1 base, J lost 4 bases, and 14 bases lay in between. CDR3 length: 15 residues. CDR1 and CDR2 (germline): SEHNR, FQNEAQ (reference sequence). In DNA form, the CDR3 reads TGTGCCAGCAGCTTAGAGCCAGCGGGCATGTACGAGCAGTACTTC. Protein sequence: CASSLEPAGMYEQYF.

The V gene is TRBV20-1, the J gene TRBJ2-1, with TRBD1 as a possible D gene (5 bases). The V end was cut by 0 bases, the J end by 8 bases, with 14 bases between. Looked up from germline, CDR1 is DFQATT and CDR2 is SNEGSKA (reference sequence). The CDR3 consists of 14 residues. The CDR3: CSARDPGNLHEQFF. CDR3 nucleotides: TGCAGTGCTAGAGACCCAGGGAACTTACATGAGCAGTTCTTC.

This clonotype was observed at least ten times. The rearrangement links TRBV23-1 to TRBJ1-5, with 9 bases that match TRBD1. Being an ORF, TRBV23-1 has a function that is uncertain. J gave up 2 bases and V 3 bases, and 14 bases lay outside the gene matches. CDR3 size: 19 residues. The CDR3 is CASSHANRDRVVGNQPQHF. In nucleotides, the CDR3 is TGCGCCAGCAGTCATGCCAACCGGGACAGGGTGGTCGGCAATCAGCCCCAGCATTTT.

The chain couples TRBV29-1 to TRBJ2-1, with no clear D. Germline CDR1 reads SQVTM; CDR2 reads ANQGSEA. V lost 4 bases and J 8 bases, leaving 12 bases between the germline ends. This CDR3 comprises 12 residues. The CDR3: CSVVMIRDEQFF. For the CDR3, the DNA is TGCAGCGTTGTCATGATTAGGGATGAGCAGTTCTTC.

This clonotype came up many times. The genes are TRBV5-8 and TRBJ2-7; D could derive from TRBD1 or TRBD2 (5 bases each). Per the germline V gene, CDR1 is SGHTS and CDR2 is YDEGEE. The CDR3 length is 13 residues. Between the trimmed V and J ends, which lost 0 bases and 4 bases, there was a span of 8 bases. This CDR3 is CASSLGREYEQYF. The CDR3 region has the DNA TGTGCCAGCAGCTTGGGCAGGGAGTACGAGCAGTACTTC.

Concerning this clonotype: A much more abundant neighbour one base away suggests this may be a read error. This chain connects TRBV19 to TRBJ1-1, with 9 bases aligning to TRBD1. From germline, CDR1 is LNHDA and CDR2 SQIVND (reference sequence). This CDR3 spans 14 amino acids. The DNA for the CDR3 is TGTGCCAGTAGTATAGCCACAGGGGGCACTGAAGCTTCCTTT. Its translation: CASSIATGGTEASF.

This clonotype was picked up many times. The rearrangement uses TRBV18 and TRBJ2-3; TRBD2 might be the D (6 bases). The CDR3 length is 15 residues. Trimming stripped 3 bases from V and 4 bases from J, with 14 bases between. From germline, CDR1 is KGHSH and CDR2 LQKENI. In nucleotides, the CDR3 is TGTGCCAGCTCACCTCCGGGACTGCAAGCAGATACGCAGTATTTT. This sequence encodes CASSPPGLQADTQYF.

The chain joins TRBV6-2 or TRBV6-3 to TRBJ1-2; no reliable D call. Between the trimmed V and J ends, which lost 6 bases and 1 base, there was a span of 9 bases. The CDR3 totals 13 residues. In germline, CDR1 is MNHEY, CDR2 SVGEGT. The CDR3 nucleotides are TGTGCCAGCAGCCCCACACTTAACTATGGCTACACCTTC. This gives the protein CASSPTLNYGYTF.

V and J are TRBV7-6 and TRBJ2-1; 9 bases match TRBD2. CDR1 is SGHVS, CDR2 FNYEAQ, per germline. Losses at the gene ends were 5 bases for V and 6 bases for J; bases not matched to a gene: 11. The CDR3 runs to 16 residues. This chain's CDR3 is CASSPFSGSRTNEQFF. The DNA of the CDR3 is TGTGCCAGCAGCCCATTTAGCGGGAGTCGAACCAATGAGCAGTTCTTC.

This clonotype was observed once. The CDR3 DNA is TGTGCCAGCAGCTCCCTCCCGGGAGTGGAGACCCAGTACTTC. Residues: CASSSLPGVETQYF. The chain uses TRBV7-9 and TRBJ2-5; D is possibly TRBD2 (6 bases). Germline assignment: CDR1 SEHNR and CDR2 FQNEAQ (reference sequence). This CDR3 contains 14 residues. Trimming removed 4 bases at V and 5 bases at J, with 14 bases between.

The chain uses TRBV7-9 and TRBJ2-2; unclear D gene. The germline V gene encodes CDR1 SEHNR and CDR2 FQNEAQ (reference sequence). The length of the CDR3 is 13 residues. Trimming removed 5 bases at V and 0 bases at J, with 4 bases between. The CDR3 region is CASSDTNTGELFF. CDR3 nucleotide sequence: TGTGCCAGCAGCGACACGAACACCGGGGAGCTGTTTTTT.

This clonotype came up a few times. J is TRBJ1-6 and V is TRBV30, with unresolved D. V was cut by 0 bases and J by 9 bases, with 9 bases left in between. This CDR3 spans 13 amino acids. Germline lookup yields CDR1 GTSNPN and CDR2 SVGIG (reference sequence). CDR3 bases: TGTGCCTGGAGTGTAGTCATACGTTCACCCCTCCACTTT. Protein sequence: CAWSVVIRSPLHF.

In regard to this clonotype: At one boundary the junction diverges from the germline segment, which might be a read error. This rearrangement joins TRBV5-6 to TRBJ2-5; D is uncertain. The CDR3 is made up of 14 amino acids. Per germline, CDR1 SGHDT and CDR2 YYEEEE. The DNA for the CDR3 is TGTGCCAGCAGCGGCCCCAACTCCCAAGAGACCCAGCACTTC. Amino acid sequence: CASSGPNSQETQHF.

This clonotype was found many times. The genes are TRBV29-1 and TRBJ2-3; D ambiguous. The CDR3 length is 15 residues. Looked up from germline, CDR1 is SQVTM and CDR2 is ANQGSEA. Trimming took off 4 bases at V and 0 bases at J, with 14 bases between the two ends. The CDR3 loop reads CSVVGSQTSTDTQYF. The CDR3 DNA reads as TGCAGCGTTGTGGGTTCTCAGACTAGCACAGATACGCAGTATTTT.

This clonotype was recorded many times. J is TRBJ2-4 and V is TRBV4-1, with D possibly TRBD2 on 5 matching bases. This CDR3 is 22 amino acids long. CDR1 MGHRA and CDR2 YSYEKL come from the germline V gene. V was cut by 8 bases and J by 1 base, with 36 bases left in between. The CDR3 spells CASQRQPGMAGSTERAKNIQYF. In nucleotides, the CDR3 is TGCGCCAGCCAGCGCCAGCCGGGGATGGCGGGCAGTACCGAAAGGGCCAAAAACATTCAGTACTTC.

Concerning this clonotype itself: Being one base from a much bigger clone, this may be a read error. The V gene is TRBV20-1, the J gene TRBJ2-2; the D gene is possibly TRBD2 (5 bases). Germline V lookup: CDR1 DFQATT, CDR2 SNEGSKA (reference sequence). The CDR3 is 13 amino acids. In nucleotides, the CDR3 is TGCAGCCCCGGAGGAGCGAACACCGGGGAGCTGTTTTTT. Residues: CSPGGANTGELFF.

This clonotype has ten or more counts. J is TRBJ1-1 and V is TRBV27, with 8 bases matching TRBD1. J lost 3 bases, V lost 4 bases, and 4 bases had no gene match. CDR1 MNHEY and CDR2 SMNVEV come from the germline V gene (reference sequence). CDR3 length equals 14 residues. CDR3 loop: CASSSTGGHTEAFF. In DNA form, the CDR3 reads TGTGCCAGCAGTTCAACAGGGGGGCACACTGAAGCTTTCTTT.

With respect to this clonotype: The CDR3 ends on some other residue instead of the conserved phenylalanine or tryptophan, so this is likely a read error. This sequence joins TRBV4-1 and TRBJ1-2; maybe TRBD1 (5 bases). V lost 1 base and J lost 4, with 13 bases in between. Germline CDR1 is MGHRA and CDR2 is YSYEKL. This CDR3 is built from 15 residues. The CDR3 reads CASSQGPGNLYGYTL. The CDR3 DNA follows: TGCGCCAGCAGCCAAGGTCCAGGGAACCTCTATGGCTACACCCTC.

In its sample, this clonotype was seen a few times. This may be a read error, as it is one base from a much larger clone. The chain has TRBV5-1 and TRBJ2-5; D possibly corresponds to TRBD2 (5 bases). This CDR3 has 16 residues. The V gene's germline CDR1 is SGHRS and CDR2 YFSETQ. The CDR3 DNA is TGCGCCAGCGGCTTGGTCGGCCCGGGGTTTCAAGAGACCCAGTACTTC. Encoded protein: CASGLVGPGFQETQYF.